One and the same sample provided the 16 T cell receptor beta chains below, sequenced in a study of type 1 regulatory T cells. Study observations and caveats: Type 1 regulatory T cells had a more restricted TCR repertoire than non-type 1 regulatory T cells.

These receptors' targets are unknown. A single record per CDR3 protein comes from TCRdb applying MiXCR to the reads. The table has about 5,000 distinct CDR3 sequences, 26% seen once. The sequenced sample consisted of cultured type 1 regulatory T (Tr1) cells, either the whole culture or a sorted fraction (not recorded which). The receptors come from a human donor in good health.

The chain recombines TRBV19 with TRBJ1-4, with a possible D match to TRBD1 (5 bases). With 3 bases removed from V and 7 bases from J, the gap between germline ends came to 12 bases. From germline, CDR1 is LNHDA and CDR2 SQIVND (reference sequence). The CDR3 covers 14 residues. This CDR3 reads CASSIGTGGEKLFF. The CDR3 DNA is TGTGCCAGTAGTATCGGGACCGGTGGTGAAAAACTGTTTTTT.

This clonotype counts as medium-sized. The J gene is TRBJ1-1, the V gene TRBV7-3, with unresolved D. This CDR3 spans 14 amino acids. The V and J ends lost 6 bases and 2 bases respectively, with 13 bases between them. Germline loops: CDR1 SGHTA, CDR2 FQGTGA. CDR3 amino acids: CASRQSRANTEAFF. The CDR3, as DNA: TGTGCCAGCAGGCAATCACGGGCCAACACTGAAGCTTTCTTT.

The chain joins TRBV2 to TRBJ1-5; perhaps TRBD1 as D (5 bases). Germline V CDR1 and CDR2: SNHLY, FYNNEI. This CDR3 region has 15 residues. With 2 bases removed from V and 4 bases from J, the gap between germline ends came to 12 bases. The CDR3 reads CASSEYSGGNQPQHF. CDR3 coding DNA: TGTGCCAGCAGTGAATATTCCGGGGGAAATCAGCCCCAGCATTTT.

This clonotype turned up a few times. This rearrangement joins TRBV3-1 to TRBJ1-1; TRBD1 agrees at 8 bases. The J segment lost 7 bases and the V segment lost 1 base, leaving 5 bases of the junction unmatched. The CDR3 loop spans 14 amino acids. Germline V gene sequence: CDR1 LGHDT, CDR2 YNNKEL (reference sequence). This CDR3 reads CASSQAGGRSEAFF. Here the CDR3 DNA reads TGTGCCAGCAGCCAAGCAGGGGGCCGGAGTGAAGCTTTCTTT.

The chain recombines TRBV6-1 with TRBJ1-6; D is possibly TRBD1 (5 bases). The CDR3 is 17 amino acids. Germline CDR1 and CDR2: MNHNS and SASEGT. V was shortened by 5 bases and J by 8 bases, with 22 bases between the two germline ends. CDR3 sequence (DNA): TGTGCCAGCAGTAATCCTAGACAGCCTTTATTGGATTCACCCCTCCACTTT. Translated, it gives CASSNPRQPLLDSPLHF.

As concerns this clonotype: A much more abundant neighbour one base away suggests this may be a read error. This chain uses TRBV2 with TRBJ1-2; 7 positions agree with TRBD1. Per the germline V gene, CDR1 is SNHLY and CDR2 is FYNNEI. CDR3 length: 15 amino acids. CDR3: CASSPWTGRSGGYAF. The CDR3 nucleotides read TGTGCCAGCAGTCCGTGGACAGGACGGTCCGGTGGCTACGCCTTC. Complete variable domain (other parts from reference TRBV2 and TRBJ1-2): EPEVTQTPSHQVTQMGQEVILRCVPISNHLYFYWYRQILGQKVEFLVSFYNNEISEKSEIFDDQFSVERPDGSNFTLKIRSTKLEDSAMYFCASSPWTGRSGGYAFGSGTRLTVV.

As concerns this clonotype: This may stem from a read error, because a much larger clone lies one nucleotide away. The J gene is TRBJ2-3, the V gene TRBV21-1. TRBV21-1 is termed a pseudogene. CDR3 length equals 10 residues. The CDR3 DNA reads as TGTGCCAACAGCAATGATACGCAGTATTTT. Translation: CANSNDTQYF.

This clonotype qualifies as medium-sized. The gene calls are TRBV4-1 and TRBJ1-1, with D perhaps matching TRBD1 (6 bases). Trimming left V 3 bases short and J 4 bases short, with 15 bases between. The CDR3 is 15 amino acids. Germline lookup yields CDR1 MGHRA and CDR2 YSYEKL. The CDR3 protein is CASSQTTGLGTEAFF. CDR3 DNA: TGCGCCAGCAGCCAGACCACAGGGTTGGGCACTGAAGCTTTCTTT.

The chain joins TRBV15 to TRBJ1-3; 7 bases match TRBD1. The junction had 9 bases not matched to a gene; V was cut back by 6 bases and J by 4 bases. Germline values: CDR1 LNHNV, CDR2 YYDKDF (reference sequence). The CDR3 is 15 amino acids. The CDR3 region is CATRYGPGQGNTIYF. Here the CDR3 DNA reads TGTGCCACCAGATATGGACCGGGACAGGGAAACACCATATATTTT. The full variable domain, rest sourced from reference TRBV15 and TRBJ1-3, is DAMVIQNPRYQVTQFGKPVTLSCSQTLNHNVMYWYQQKSSQAPKLLFHYYDKDFNNEADTPDNFQSRRPNTSFCFLDIRSPGLGDTAMYLCATRYGPGQGNTIYFGEGSWLTVV.

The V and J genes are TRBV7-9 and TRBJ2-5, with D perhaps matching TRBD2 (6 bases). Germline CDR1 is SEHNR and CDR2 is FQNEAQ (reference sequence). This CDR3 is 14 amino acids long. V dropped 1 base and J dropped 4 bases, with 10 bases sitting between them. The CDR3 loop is CASSLGVSGETQYF. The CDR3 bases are TGTGCCAGCAGCTTAGGGGTTAGCGGAGAGACCCAGTACTTC.

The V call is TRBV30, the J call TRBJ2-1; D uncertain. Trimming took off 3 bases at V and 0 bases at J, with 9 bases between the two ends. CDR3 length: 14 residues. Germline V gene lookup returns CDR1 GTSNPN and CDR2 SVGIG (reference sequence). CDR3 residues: CAWSRSSSYNEQFF. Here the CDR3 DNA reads TGTGCCTGGAGCAGGTCTAGCTCCTACAATGAGCAGTTCTTC.

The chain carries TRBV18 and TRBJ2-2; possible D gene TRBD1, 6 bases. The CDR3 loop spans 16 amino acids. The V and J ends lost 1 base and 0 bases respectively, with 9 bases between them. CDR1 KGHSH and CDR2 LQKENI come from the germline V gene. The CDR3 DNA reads TGTGCCAGCTCACCACGACAGGCGACGAACACCGGGGAGCTGTTTTTT. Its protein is CASSPRQATNTGELFF.

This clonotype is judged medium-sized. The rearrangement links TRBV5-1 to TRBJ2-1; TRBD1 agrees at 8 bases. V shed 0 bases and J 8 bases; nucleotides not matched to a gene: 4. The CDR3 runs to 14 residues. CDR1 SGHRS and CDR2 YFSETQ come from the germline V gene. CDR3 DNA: TGCGCCAGCAGCTTGGCCAGGGGGCGGGATGAGCAGTTCTTC. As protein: CASSLARGRDEQFF.

The CDR3 here is CATSGSRDRGHRSNQPQHF. The DNA for the CDR3 is TGTGCCACCAGCGGGAGCCGGGACAGGGGGCATCGAAGCAATCAGCCCCAGCATTTT. This sequence joins TRBV15 and TRBJ1-5, with TRBD1 identical over 12 bases. Germline lookup yields CDR1 LNHNV and CDR2 YYDKDF (reference sequence). V was pared by 5 bases and J by 1 base, with 12 bases of the junction left unmatched. CDR3 size: 19 residues. Supplemented by reference TRBV15 and TRBJ1-5, the full variable domain reads DAMVIQNPRYQVTQFGKPVTLSCSQTLNHNVMYWYQQKSSQAPKLLFHYYDKDFNNEADTPDNFQSRRPNTSFCFLDIRSPGLGDTAMYLCATSGSRDRGHRSNQPQHFGDGTRLSIL.

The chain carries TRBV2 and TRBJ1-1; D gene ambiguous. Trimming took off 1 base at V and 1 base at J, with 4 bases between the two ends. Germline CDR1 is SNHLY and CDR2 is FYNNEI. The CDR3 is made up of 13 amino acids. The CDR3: CASSEGGNTEAFF. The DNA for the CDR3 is TGTGCCAGCAGTGAAGGGGGGAACACTGAAGCTTTCTTT. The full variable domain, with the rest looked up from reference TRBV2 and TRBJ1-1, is EPEVTQTPSHQVTQMGQEVILRCVPISNHLYFYWYRQILGQKVEFLVSFYNNEISEKSEIFDDQFSVERPDGSNFTLKIRSTKLEDSAMYFCASSEGGNTEAFFGQGTRLTVV.

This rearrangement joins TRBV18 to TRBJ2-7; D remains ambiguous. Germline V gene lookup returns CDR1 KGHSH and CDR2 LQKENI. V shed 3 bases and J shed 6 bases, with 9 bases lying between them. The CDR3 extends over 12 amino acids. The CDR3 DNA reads TGTGCCAGCTCACCCGGGCTTCTCGAGCAGTACTTC. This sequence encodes CASSPGLLEQYF.